What follows is one T cell receptor beta chain and its context. The antigen is unknown. In the same sample, other DNA sequences code for this CDR3. Only in-frame clones appear in the TCRdb table, and some are missing; sequencing was by immunoSEQ multiplex PCR. The data contain about 2.2 million clones, around 95% of them seen just once; the ten biggest clones take up around 1.8%. CD45RO-negative, CCR7-selected cells formed the naive CD8 fraction, which excluded terminally differentiated effector memory CD45RA+ cells. This sample was included in a study of shared clonotypes between healthy human individuals. General study findings and limits: A handful of donors showed sharing of approximately 5% of naive CD4 clonotypes.

V was pared by 3 bases and J by 5 bases, with 10 bases between. Germline CDR1 and CDR2: MDHEN and SYDVKM. The CDR3 loop spans 13 amino acids. Sequences were obtained from naive CD8+ T cells from PBMCs. The chain couples TRBV28 to TRBJ1-1; maybe TRBD1 (6 bases). The TCR originated in a man younger than 35 in good health. Some clones in this sample may be carry-over from other donors' samples. DNA of the CDR3: TGTGCCAGCAGTTTGGGGGGGCGAACTGAAGCTTTCTTT. Its translation is CASSLGGRTEAFF.